Detailed here is one TCR beta chain. Using immunoSEQ multiplex PCR, the repertoire was profiled, and TCRdb retains in-frame clones only, with some absent. The profile shows around 140,000 clones, 70% to 90% of them singletons. The data are from a study of T cell responses to AZD1222 COVID-19 vaccine. The CDR3 runs 14 residues. Germline CDR1 is SQVTM and CDR2 is ANQGSEA. V lost 4 bases, J lost 4 bases, and 16 bases lay in between. This chain links TRBV29-1 with TRBJ2-5, with D perhaps being TRBD1 or TRBD2 (5 bases each). The sequencing used peripheral blood, collected 28 days after the second dose of the MenACWY control vaccine. The TCR was taken from an adult who received the MenACWY meningococcal vaccine as a control. The CDR3 is CSVGPGPWGETQYF. As DNA, the CDR3 is TGCAGCGTTGGCCCGGGGCCCTGGGGAGAGACCCAGTACTTC.